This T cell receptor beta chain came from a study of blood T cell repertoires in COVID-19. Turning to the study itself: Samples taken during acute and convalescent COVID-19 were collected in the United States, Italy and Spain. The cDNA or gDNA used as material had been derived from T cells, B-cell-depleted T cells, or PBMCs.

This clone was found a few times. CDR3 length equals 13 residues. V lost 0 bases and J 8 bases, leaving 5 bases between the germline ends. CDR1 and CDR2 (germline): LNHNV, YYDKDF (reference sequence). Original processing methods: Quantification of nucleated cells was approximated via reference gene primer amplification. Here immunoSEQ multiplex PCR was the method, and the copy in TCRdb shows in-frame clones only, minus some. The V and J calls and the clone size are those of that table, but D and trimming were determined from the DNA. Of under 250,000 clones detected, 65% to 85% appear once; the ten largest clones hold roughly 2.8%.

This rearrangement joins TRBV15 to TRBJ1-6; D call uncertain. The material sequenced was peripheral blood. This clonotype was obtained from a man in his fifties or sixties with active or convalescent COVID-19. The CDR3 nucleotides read TGTGCCACCAGCAGAGATGCGGATTCACCCCTCCACTTT. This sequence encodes CATSRDADSPLHF.